This T cell receptor (beta chain) was captured in a study of T cell repertoires in cytomegalovirus infection. For the study at large: An indication of both CMV infection and matching HLA type came from public TCR beta signatures.

TCRdb re-analysed the reads in MiXCR, keeping a single row per CDR3 protein. Here the sample spans 740,000 or so distinct CDR3 sequences, under 40% being singletons. Study results and caveats: There were HLA-C-restricted CMV-specific TCR beta clonotypes dominating the ex vivo response.

Trimming removed 5 bases at V and 0 bases at J, with 11 bases between. Germline CDR1 is MRHNA and CDR2 is SNTAGT. This CDR3 contains 16 residues. Note on this clonotype: Its antigen is undetermined.

The sample consisted of PBMCs. The chain carries TRBV6-4 and TRBJ2-6, with a tentative D call TRBD1 (5 bases). The receptor was isolated from a human donor in good health (CMV status not recorded). Some clones in this sample may be carry-over from other donors' samples. The CDR3 bases are TGTGCCAGCAGTACCTCAGGGTACTCTGGGGCCAACGTCCTGACTTTC. This encodes CASSTSGYSGANVLTF.